The present T cell receptor (beta chain) was sequenced within a study of blood T cells in healthy people across ages. For the study at large: Through template switching, about one barcoded beta molecule was captured per two T cells, as measured in model experiments.

Alongside a J-beta primer mix, a sample-barcoded 5' primer served in a second PCR lasting about 7 to 11 cycles. A single record per CDR3 protein comes from TCRdb applying MiXCR to the 5' RACE reads. The sample contains more than 1.4 million distinct CDR3 sequences, around two fifths of which appear only once. Study-wide points: Unsorted PBMC material precluded a definitive naive versus antigen-experienced comparison.

This CDR3 is built from 15 residues. Worth noting for this clonotype: Its cognate antigen is unknown.

The sequence came from a woman aged 18-29 years in good health. Sequenced sample: blood. The chain has TRBV12-3 or TRBV12-4 and TRBJ2-1; TRBD2 aligns across 14 bases. The J call may be in error: the DNA end matches TRBJ2-7 better. CDR3 in amino acids: CASSGTSGRPNEQYF. CDR3 sequence (DNA): TGTGCCAGCAGTGGGACTAGCGGGAGACCCAATGAGCAGTACTTC.